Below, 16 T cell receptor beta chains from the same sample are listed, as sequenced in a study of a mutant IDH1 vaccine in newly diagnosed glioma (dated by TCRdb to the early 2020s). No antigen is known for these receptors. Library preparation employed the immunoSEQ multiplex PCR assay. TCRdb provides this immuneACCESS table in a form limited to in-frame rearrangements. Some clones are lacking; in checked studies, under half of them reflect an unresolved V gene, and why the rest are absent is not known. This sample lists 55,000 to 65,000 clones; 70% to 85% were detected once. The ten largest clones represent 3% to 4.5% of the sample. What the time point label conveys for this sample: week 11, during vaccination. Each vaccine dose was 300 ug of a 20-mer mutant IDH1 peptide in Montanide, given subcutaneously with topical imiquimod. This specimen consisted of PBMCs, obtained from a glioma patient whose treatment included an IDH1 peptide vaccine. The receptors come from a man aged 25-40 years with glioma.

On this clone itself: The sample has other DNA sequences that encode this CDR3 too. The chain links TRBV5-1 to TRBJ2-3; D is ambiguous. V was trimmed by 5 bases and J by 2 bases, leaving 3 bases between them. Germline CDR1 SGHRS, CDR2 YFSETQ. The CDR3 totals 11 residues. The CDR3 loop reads CASSLTDTQYF. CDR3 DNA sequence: TGCGCCAGCAGTCTCACAGATACGCAGTATTTT.

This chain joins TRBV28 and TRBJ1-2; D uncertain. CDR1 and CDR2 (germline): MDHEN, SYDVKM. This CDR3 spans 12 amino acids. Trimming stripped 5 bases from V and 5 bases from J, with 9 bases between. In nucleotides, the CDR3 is TGTGCCAGCAGTCCGTCCAGGTATGGCTACACCTTC. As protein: CASSPSRYGYTF.

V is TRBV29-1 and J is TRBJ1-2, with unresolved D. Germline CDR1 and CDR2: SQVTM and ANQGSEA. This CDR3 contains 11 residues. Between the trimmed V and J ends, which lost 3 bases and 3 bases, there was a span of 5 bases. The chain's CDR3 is CSVEVDYGYTF. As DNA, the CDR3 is TGCAGCGTTGAGGTAGACTATGGCTACACCTTC.

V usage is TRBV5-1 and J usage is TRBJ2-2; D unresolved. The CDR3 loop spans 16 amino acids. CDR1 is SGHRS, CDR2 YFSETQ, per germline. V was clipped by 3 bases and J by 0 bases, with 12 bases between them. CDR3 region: CASSSHRTSNTGELFF. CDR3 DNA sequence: TGCGCCAGCAGCTCCCATCGAACCTCGAACACCGGGGAGCTGTTTTTT.

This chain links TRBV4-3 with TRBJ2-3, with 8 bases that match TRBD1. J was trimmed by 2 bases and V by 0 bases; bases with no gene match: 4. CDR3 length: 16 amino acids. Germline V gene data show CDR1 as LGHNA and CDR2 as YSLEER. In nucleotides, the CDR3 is TGCGCCAGCAGCCAAGAGACAGGGGAGTACACAGATACGCAGTATTTT. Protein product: CASSQETGEYTDTQYF.

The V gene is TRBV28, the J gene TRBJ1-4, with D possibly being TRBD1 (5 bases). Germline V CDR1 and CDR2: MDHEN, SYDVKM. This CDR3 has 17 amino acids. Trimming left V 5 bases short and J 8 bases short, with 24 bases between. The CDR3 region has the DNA TGTGCCAGCAGTATGGCAGGTTGGGGGTCTAATGGGGAAAAACTGTTTTTT. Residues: CASSMAGWGSNGEKLFF. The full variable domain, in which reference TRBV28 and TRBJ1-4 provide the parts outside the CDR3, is DVKVTQSSRYLVKRTGEKVFLECVQDMDHENMFWYRQDPGLGLRLIYFSYDVKMKEKGDIPEGYSVSREKKERFSLILESASTNQTSMYLCASSMAGWGSNGEKLFFGSGTQLSVL.

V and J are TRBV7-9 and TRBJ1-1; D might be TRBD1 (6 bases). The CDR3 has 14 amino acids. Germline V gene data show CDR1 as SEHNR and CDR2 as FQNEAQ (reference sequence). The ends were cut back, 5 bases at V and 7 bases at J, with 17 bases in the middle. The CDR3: CASSNNRDFGEAFF. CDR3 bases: TGTGCCAGCAGCAACAACAGGGATTTTGGTGAAGCTTTCTTT.

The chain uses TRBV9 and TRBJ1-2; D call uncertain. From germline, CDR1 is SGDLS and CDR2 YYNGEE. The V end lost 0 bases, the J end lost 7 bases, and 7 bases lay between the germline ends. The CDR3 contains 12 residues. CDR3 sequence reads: CASSVGGFGYTF. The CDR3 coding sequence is TGTGCCAGCAGCGTAGGAGGGTTTGGCTACACCTTC.

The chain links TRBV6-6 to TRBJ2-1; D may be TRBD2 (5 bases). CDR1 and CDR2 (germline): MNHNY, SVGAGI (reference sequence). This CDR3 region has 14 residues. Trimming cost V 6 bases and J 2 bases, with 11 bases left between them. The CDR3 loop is CASSLSGTYNEQFF. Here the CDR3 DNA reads TGTGCCAGCAGCCTCAGCGGCACCTACAATGAGCAGTTCTTC.

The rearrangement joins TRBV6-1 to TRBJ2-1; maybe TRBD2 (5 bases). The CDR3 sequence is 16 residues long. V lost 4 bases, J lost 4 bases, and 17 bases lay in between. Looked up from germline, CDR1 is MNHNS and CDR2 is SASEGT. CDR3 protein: CASSGRPGSFYNEQFF. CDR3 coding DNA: TGTGCCAGCAGTGGTCGGCCGGGGTCTTTTTACAATGAGCAGTTCTTC.

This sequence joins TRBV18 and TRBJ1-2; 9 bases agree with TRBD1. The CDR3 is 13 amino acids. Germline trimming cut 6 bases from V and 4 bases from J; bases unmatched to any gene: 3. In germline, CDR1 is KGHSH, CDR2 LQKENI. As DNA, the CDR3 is TGTGCCAGCTCGGCGGGACAGGGCTATGGCTACACCTTC. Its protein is CASSAGQGYGYTF. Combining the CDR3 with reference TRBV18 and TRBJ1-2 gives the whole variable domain NAGVMQNPRHLVRRRGQEARLRCSPMKGHSHVYWYRQLPEEGLKFMVYLQKENIIDESGMPKERFSAEFPKEGPSILRIQQVVRGDSAAYFCASSAGQGYGYTFGSGTRLTVV.

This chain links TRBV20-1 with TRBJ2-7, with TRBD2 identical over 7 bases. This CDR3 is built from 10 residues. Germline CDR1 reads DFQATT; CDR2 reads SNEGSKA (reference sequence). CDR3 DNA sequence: TGCAGCGGGGAGGGCGACGAGCAGTACTTC. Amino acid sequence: CSGEGDEQYF.

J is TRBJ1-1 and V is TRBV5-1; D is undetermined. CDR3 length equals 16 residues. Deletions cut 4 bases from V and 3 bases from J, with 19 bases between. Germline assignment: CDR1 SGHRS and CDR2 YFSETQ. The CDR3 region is CASSDGRAVVDTEAFF. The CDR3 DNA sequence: TGCGCCAGCAGCGACGGGAGAGCAGTCGTGGACACTGAAGCTTTCTTT.

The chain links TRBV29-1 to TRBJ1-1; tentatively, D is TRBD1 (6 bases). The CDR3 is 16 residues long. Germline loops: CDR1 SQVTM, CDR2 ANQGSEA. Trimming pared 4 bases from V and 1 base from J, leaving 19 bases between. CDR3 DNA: TGCAGCGTTGGGGCAGGGGTTGGGGGGACGAACACTGAAGCTTTCTTT. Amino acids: CSVGAGVGGTNTEAFF.

The CDR3 bases are TGTGCCAGCAGTGAAGTACAGGGGGCAAATGGCTACACCTTC. It translates to CASSEVQGANGYTF. The chain recombines TRBV6-5 with TRBJ1-2; 9 bases fit TRBD1. The CDR3 is made up of 14 amino acids. Germline V gene data show CDR1 as MNHEY and CDR2 as SVGAGI. V lost 5 bases and J lost 6; bases outside the gene matches: 7.

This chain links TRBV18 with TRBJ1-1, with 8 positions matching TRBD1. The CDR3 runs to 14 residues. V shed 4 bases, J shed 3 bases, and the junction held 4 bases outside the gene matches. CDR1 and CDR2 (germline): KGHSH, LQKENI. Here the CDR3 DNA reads TGTGCCAGCTCACAAACGGACAGGGACACTGAAGCTTTCTTT. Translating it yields CASSQTDRDTEAFF.